This T cell receptor (beta chain) was retrieved from a study of T-cell reconstitution after alpha-beta-depleted transplantation in children. Trimming took 1 base from V and 11 from J; bases not matched to a gene: 4. The CDR3 has 13 residues. Germline values: CDR1 SEHNR, CDR2 FQNEAQ (reference sequence). This clonotype was detected a few times. Preparation of the TCRbeta library used unique molecular identifiers. TCRdb processed the PCR reads anew with MiXCR; each CDR3 protein has one entry. Among about 690,000 distinct CDR3 sequences listed, over 15% were seen once. The material sequenced was PBMCs from the stem cell graft donor, taken from the stem cell graft. The rearrangement uses TRBV7-9 and TRBJ2-1, with TRBD2 matching 8 bases. The TCR originated in a human donor who donated a stem cell graft to a child with acute myeloid leukemia. CDR3 nucleotides: TGTGCCAGCAGCTTAGATGCGGGGGGAAAGCAGTTCTTC. Translating gives CASSLDAGGKQFF.